This TCR beta chain was recovered during a study of T cells in Graves' hyperthyroidism and ophthalmopathy. Broader study findings: The model anticipated ophthalmopathy a median approximately 6.6 months pre-onset.

With regard to this clonotype: The target antigen is unknown.

RNA transcripts served as the template for amplifying TCR beta CDR3 regions. The HTBI set primed first-round TCR CDR3 RT-PCR. TCRdb re-analysed the multiplex PCR reads in MiXCR, keeping a single row per CDR3 protein. In the table there are roughly 660,000 distinct CDR3 sequences, roughly 17% of which are singletons. Per germline, CDR1 SNHLY and CDR2 FYNNEI. V lost 6 bases to trimming and J lost 8 bases, with 20 bases between them. The CDR3 sequence is 15 residues long. Graves' hyperthyroidism is called stable when ophthalmopathy does not progress within 18 months. The sequence was obtained from a man over 45 with Graves' hyperthyroidism. The sequenced material came from blood. The chain recombines TRBV2 with TRBJ1-5; D gene ambiguous. CDR3 in amino acids: CASRLTVGCSEPQHF. Written as DNA, the CDR3 is TGTGCCAGCAGGTTAACAGTGGGGTGCAGTGAGCCCCAGCATTTT.